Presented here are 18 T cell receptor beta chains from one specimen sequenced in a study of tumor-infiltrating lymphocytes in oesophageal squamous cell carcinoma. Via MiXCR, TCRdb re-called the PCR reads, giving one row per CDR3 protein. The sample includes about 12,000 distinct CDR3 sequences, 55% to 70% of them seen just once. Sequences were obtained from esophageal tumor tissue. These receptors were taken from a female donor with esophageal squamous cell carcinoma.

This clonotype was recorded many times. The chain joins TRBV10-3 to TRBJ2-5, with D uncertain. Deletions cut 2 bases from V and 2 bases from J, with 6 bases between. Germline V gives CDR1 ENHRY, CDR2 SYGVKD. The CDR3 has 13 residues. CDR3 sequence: CAISEPYQETQYF. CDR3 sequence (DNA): TGTGCCATCAGTGAGCCCTATCAAGAGACCCAGTACTTC.

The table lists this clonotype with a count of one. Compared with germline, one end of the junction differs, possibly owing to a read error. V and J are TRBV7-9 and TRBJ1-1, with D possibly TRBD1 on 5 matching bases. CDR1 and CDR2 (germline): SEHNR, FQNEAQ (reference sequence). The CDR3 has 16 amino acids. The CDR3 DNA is TGTGTCAGCAGCTTAGCGTCCGGCCCACGGGGGACTGAAGCTTTCTTT. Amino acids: CVSSLASGPRGTEAFF.

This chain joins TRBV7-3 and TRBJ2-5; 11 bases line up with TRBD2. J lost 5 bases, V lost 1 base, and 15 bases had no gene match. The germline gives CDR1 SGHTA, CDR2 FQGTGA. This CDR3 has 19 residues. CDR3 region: CASSLRGPIAGGYSETQYF. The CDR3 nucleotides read TGTGCCAGCAGCTTAAGGGGGCCTATAGCGGGGGGGTACTCTGAGACCCAGTACTTC.

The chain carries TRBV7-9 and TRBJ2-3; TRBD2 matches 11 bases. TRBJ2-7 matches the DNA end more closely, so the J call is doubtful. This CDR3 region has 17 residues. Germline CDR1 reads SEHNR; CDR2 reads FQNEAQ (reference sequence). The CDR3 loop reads CASSFRLAGISTDTQYF. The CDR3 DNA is TGTGCCAGCAGCTTTAGACTAGCGGGGATTAGCACAGATACGCAGTACTTC.

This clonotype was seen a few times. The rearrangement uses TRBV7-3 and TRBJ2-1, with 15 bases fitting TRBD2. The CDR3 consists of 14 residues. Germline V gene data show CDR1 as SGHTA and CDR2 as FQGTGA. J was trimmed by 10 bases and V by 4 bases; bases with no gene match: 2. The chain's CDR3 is CASSSGLAGGEQFF. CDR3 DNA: TGTGCCAGCAGCTCCGGACTAGCGGGAGGGGAGCAGTTCTTC.

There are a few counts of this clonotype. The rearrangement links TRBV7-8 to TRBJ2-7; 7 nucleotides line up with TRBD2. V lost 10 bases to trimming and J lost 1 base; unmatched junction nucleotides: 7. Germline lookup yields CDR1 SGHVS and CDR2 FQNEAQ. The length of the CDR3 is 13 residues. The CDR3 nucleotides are TGTGCCACCGGGGAGCGGGGATCCTACGAGCAGTACTTC. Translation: CATGERGSYEQYF.

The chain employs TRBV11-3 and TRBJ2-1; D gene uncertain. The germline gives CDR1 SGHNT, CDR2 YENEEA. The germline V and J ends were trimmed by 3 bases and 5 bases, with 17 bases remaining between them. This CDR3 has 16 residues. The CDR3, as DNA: TGTGCCAGCAGCTTGCGCGTCGGGTTACGGCACAATGAGCAGTTCTTC. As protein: CASSLRVGLRHNEQFF.

In DNA form, the CDR3 reads TGTGCCAGCAGCCCCCCGAAGGCGTTCACTGAAGCTTTCTTT. Translation gives CASSPPKAFTEAFF. The V call is TRBV7-1, the J call TRBJ1-1; D gene ambiguous. TRBV7-1 has ORF status, its function being uncertain. The CDR3 loop spans 14 amino acids. V lost 5 bases to trimming and J lost 4 bases, with 14 bases between them.

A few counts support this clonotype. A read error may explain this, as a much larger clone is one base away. CDR3 protein: CASSLSGFGELYF. The CDR3 nucleotides are TGTGCCAGCAGTTTATCAGGGTTCGGGGAGCTGTATTTT. The chain joins TRBV27 to TRBJ2-3, with a weak D call TRBD2 (5 bases). V was trimmed by 0 bases and J by 14 bases, leaving 15 bases between them. The length of the CDR3 is 13 residues. Germline CDR1 reads MNHEY; CDR2 reads SMNVEV (reference sequence).

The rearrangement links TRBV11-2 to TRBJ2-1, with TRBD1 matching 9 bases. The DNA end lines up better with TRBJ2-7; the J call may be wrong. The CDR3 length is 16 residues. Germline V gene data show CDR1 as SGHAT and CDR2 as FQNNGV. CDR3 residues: CASSFGTGLGFYEQYF. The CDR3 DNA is TGTGCCAGCAGCTTCGGGACAGGGCTGGGGTTCTACGAGCAGTACTTC.

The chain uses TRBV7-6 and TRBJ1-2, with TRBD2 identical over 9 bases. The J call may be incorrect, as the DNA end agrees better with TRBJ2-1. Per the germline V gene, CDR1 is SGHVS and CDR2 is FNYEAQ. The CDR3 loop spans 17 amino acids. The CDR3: CASSAIPAGGVRNEQFF. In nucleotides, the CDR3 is TGTGCCAGCAGCGCAATCCCTGCGGGAGGGGTTCGCAATGAGCAGTTCTTC.

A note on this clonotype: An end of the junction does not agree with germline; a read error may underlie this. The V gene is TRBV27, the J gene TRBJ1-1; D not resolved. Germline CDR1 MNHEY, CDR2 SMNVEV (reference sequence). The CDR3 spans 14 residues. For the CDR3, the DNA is TGTGCCAGCAGCCTGACAAGCAACACCGGGGAGCTGTATTTT. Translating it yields CASSLTSNTGELYF.

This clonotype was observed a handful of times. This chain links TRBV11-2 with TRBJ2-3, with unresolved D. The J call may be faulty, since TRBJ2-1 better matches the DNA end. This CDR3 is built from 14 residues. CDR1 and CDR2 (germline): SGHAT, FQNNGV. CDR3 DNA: TGTGCCAGCAGCCGAGTTCAACGGGTTAATGAGCAGTTCTTC. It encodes CASSRVQRVNEQFF.

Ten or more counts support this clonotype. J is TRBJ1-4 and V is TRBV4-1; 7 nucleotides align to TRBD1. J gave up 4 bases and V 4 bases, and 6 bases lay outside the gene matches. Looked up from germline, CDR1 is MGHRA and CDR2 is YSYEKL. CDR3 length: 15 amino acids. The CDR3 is CASSLWGQSNEKLFF. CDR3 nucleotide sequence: TGCGCCAGCAGCCTCTGGGGACAGAGTAATGAAAAACTGTTTTTT.

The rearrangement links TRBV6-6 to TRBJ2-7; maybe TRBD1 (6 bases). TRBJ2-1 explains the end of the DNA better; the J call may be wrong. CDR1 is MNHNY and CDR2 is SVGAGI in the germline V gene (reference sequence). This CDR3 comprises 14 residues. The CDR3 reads CASNGGASYNEQFF. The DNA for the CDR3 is TGTGCCAGCAATGGGGGCGCCTCCTACAATGAGCAGTTCTTC.

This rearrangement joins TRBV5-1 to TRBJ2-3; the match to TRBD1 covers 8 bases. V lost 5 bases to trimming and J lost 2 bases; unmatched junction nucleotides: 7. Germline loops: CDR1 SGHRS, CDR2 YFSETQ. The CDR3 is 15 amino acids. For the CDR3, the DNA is TGCGCCAGCAGGCCCGGGACAGGTAACACAGATACGCAGTATTTT. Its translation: CASRPGTGNTDTQYF.

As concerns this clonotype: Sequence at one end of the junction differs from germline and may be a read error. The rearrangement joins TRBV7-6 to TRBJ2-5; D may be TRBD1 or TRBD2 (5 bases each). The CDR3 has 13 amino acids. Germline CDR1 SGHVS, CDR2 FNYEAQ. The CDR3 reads CASSLGRGDEQYF. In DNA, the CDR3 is TGTGCTAGCAGCCTTGGGCGAGGGGATGAGCAGTACTTC.

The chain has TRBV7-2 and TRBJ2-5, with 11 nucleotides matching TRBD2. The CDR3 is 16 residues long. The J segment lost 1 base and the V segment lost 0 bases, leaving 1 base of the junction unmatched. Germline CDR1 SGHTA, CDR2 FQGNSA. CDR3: CASSLAGTSGQETQYF. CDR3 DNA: TGTGCCAGCAGCTTAGCCGGGACTAGCGGCCAAGAGACCCAGTACTTC. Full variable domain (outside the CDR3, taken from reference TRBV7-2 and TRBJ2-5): GAGVSQSPSNKVTEKGKDVELRCDPISGHTALYWYRQSLGQGLEFLIYFQGNSAPDKSGLPSDRFSAERTGGSVSTLTIQRTQQEDSAVYLCASSLAGTSGQETQYFGPGTRLLVL.